The sequence of this TCR beta chain was determined in a study of graft-versus-host responses after intestinal transplantation. Turning to the study itself: All recipients were given anti-thymocyte globulin induction, and tacrolimus and steroids were then administered for three to four years. Study-wide findings and caveats: Analysis identified GvH clones in recipient marrow, with some appearing first in ileum or blood.

Worth noting for this clone: Its antigen is unknown.

The table came from immunoSEQ multiplex PCR; TCRdb's copy has only in-frame clones and leaves some out. The sample consists of some 82,000 clones, around nine tenths of them appearing once. CDR1 and CDR2 (germline): MNHEY, SVGAGI. The V gene end was trimmed by 0 bases and the J gene end by 5 bases; junction bases not matched to a gene: 0. This CDR3 has 13 amino acids. The receptor was isolated from a human donor who was the organ donor for an intestinal transplant. V is TRBV6-5 and J is TRBJ1-2; 7 bases line up with TRBD1. Sample: unstimulated CD8+ T cells sorted from spleen or lymph node cells, taken before transplant. This chain's CDR3 is CASSYSTGYGYTF. CDR3 nucleotides: TGTGCCAGCAGTTACTCGACAGGGTATGGCTACACCTTC.